Described below is a single TCR beta chain sequence and its context. This CDR3 is built from 14 residues. The data derive from a study of T cells expressing NK-cell markers. The overall study: Sequencing of TCR beta repertoires drew on sorted CD3+CD56+NKG2C+, CD3+CD56+NKG2C- and CD3+CD56-NKG2C+ T cells. Seven donors tested HCMV-seropositive and one tested seronegative among the eight sequenced.

TCRdb reprocessed the 5' RACE reads, keeping one entry per CDR3 protein, no DNA. This sample contains about 370,000 distinct CDR3 sequences. The sequenced sample consisted of blood T cells: a sorted CD56 or NKG2C T cell subset, CD4+ or CD8+ T cells, or bulk PBMC T cells (not recorded which). This chain uses TRBV12-3 or TRBV12-4 with TRBJ1-2; as DNA is missing, the TRBD1 call by TCRdb cannot be tested. This sequence was found in a woman in her forties or fifties in good health. CDR3 in amino acids: CASSHRGSNYGYTF.